Given below is one T cell receptor beta chain in context. Antigen: not known. This record comes from a study of high-grade serous ovarian cancer treatment subgroups. Study-wide background: Each sample yielded on average 7,494 unique TCR beta rearrangements from around 14,000 reads.

The tumor samples were collected prior to definitive surgery or chemotherapy. Produced via immunoSEQ multiplex PCR; TCRdb's table is partial and in-frame only. The sample shows about 39,000 clones, 79% of them seen only once. V trimming: 5 bases; J trimming: 6 bases; junction bases outside the gene matches: 7. The germline CDR1 and CDR2 sequences are SGHTA and FQGNSA. The CDR3 runs to 14 residues. Findings and caveats of the study: TCR relatedness rose with neoantigen level and trended with mutation load.

Sequenced input: tumor tissue. This receptor was identified in a human donor with high-grade serous ovarian cancer. The chain couples TRBV7-2 to TRBJ1-5; TRBD1 matches at 7 bases. As DNA, the CDR3 is TGTGCCAGCAGCCTCACAGGGGTGAGTCAGCCCCAGCATTTT. Protein product: CASSLTGVSQPQHF.